This TCR beta chain was captured by sequencing in a study of control samples from healthy donors and cancer patients. TCRdb keeps only in-frame clones here, not all; method: immunoSEQ multiplex PCR. The data show tens of thousands of clones, roughly 85% seen once. V shed 4 bases, J shed 14 bases, and the junction held 5 bases outside the gene matches. The CDR3 is 12 amino acids. Germline CDR1 SNHLY, CDR2 FYNNEI. The source of this sequence is a man in his 60s with head and neck cancer. The sample taken for sequencing was PBMCs. The chain combines TRBV2 with TRBJ2-1, with TRBD2 matching over 10 bases. CDR3 in DNA: TGTGCCAGCAGTGCTAGCGGGAGAGATGAGTTCTTC. Protein: CASSASGRDEFF.